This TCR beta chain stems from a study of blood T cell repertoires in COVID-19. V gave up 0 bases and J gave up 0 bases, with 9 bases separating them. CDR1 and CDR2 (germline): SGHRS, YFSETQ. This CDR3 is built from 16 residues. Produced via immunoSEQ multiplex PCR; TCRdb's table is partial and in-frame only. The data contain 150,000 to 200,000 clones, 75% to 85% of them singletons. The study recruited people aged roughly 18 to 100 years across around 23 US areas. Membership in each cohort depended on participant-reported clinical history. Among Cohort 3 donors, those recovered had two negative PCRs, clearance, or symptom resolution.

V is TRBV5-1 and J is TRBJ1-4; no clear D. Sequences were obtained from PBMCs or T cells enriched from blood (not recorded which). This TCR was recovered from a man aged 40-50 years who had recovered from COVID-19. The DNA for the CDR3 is TGCGCCAGCAGCTTGGGCGACCGGGCAACTAATGAAAAACTGTTTTTT. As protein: CASSLGDRATNEKLFF.